Sequencing of this T cell receptor (beta chain) was carried out in a study of breast tumors, draining lymph nodes, adjacent tissues. From germline, CDR1 is SGDLS and CDR2 YYNGEE. This CDR3 region has 19 residues. Losses at the gene ends were 4 bases for V and 1 base for J; bases not matched to a gene: 14. Each CDR3 protein gets one entry after TCRdb re-called the multiplex PCR reads with MiXCR. The repertoire holds some 170,000 distinct CDR3 sequences, roughly 35% seen once, with roughly 3.8% in the top ten. This clonotype came up many times. Samples came from axillary lymph nodes draining the breast cancer.

The clonotype originates from a female donor with breast cancer. Some clones in this sample may be carry-over from other donors' samples. The rearrangement uses TRBV9 and TRBJ2-1; 10 bases agree with TRBD2. Sample: axillary lymph node tissue. The CDR3, as DNA: TGTGCCAGCAGCCCCCGAGGTGCTAGCGGGAGATCTTCCTACAATGAGCAGTTCTTC. It is translated as CASSPRGASGRSSYNEQFF. The full variable domain, with the rest looked up from reference TRBV9 and TRBJ2-1, is DSGVTQTPKHLITATGQRVTLRCSPRSGDLSVYWYQQSLDQGLQFLIQYYNGEERAKGNILERFSAQQFPDLHSELNLSSLELGDSALYFCASSPRGASGRSSYNEQFFGPGTRLTVL.